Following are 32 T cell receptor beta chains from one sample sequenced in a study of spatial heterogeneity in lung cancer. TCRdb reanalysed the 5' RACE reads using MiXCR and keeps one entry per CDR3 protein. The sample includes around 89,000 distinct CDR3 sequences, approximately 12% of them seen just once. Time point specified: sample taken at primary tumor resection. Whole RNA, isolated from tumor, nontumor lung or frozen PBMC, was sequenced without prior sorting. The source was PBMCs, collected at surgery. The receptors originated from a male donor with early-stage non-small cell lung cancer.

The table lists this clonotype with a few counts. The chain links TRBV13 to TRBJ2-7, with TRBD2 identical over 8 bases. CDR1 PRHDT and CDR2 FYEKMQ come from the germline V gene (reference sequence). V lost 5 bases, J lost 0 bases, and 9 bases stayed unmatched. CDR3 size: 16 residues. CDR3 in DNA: TGTGCCAGCAGCAACCCAACTAGCGGTAGCTCCTACGAGCAGTACTTC. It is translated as CASSNPTSGSSYEQYF. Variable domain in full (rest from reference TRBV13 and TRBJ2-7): AAGVIQSPRHLIKEKRETATLKCYPIPRHDTVYWYQQGPGQDPQFLISFYEKMQSDKGSIPDRFSAQQFSDYHSELNMSSLELGDSALYFCASSNPTSGSSYEQYFGPGTRLTVT.

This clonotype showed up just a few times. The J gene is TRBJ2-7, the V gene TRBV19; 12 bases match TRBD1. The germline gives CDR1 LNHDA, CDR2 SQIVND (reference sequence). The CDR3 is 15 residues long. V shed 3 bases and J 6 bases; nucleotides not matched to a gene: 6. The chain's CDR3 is CASSIRDRGQFEQYF. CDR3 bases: TGTGCCAGTAGTATCCGGGACAGGGGGCAATTCGAGCAGTACTTC.

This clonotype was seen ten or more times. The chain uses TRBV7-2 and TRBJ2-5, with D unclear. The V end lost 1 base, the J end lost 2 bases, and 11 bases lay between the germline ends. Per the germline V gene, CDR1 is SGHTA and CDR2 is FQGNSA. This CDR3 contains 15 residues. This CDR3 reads CASSLGLDSQETQYF. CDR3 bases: TGTGCCAGCAGCTTAGGTTTGGATTCGCAAGAGACCCAGTACTTC.

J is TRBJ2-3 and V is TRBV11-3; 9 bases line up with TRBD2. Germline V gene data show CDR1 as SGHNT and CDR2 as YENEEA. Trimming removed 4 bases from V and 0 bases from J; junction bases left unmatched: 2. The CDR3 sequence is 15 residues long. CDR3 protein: CASSSGLASTDTQYF. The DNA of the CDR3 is TGTGCCAGCAGCTCGGGACTAGCCAGCACAGATACGCAGTATTTT.

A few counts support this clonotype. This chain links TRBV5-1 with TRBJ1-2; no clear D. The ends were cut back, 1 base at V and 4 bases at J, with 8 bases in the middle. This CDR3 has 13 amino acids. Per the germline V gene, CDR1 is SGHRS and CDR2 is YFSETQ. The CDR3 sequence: CASSLSGTYGYTF. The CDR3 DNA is TGCGCCAGCAGCTTGTCAGGCACCTATGGCTACACCTTC.

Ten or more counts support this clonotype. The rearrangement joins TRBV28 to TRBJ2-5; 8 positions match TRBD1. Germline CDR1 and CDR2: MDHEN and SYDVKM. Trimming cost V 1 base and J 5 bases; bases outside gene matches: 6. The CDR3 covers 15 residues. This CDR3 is CASSLSEDRDETQYF. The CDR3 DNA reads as TGTGCCAGCAGTTTATCAGAGGACAGGGATGAGACCCAGTACTTC. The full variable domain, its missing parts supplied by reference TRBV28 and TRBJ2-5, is DVKVTQSSRYLVKRTGEKVFLECVQDMDHENMFWYRQDPGLGLRLIYFSYDVKMKEKGDIPEGYSVSREKKERFSLILESASTNQTSMYLCASSLSEDRDETQYFGPGTRLLVL.

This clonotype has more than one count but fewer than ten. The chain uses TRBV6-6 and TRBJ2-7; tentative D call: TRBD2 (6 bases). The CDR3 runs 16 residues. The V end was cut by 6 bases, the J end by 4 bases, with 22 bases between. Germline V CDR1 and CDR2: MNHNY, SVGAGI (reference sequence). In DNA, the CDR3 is TGTGCCAGCAGACCCCCGCGCCGGGAGCTAGGATACGAGCAGTACTTC. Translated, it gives CASRPPRRELGYEQYF.

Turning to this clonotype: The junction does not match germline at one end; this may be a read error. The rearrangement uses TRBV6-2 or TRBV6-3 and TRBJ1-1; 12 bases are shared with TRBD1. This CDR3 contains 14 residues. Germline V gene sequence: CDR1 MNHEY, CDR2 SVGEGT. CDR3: CASGTGGSNTETFF. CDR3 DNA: TGTGCCAGCGGGACAGGGGGCTCGAACACTGAAACTTTCTTT.

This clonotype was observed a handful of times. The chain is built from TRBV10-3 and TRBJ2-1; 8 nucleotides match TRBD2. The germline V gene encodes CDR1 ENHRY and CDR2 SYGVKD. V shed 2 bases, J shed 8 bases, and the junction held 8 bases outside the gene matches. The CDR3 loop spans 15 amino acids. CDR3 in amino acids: CAISEEAGGPDEQFF. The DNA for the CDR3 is TGTGCCATCAGTGAGGAGGCGGGGGGCCCGGATGAGCAGTTCTTC.

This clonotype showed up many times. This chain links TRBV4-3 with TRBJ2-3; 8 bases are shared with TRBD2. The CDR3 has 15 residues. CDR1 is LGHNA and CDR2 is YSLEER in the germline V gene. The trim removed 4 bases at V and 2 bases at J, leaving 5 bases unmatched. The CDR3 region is CASSRGTRDTDTQYF. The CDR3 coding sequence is TGCGCCAGCAGCCGGGGGACTAGGGACACAGATACGCAGTATTTT.

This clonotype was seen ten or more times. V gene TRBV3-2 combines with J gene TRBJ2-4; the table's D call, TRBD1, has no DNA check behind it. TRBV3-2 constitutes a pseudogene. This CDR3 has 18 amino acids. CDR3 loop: CASSQDLGTNLAKNIQYF. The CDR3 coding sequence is TGTGCCAGCAGCCAAGATTTGGGGACAAACTTAGCCAAAAACATTCAGTACTTC.

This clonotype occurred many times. The CDR3 spells CASSLAGREAFF. CDR3 DNA sequence: TGTGCCAGCAGCTTAGCCGGCAGGGAAGCTTTCTTT. This sequence joins TRBV7-9 and TRBJ1-1, with D hard to call. V was trimmed by 0 bases and J by 8 bases, leaving 7 bases between them. This CDR3 is 12 amino acids long. Germline V CDR1 and CDR2: SEHNR, FQNEAQ (reference sequence).

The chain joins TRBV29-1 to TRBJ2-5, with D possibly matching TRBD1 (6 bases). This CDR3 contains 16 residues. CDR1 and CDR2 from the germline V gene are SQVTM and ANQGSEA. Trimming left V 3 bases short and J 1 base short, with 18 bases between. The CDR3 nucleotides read TGCAGCGTTGACCGACAGGCCATGCTGGGCCAAGAGACCCAGTACTTC. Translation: CSVDRQAMLGQETQYF.

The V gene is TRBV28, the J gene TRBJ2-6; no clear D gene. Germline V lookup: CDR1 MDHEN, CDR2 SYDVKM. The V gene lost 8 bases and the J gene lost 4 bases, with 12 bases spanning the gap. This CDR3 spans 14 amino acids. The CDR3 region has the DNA TGTGCCAGCCAAATAGACCAGGGGGCCAACGTCCTGACTTTC. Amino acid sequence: CASQIDQGANVLTF. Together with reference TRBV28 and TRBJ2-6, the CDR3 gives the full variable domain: DVKVTQSSRYLVKRTGEKVFLECVQDMDHENMFWYRQDPGLGLRLIYFSYDVKMKEKGDIPEGYSVSREKKERFSLILESASTNQTSMYLCASQIDQGANVLTFGAGSRLTVL.

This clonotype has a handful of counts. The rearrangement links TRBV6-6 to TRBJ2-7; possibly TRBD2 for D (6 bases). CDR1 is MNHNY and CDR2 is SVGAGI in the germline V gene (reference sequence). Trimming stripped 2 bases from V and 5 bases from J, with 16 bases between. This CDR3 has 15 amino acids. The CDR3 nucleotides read TGTGCCAGCAGTTACCCCGGGACTGTAAGGAACGAGCAGTACTTC. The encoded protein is CASSYPGTVRNEQYF.

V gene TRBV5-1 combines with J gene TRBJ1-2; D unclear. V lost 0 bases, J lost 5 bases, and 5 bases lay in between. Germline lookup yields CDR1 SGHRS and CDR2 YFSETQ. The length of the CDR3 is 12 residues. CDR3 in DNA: TGCGCCAGCAGCTTGGACGAGTATGGCTACACCTTC. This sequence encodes CASSLDEYGYTF.

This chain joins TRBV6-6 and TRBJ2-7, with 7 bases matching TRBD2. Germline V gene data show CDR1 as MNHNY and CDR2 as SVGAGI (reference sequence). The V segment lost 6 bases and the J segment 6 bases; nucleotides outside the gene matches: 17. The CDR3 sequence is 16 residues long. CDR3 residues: CASSPGGAGLLGEQYF. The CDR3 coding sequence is TGTGCCAGCAGCCCCGGCGGAGCGGGGCTGCTGGGCGAGCAGTACTTC.

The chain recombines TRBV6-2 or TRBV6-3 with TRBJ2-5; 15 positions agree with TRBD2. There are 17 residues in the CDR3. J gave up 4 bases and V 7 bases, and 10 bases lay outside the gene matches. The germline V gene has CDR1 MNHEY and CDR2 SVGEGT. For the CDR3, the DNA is TGTGCCAGCACCCCAGGACTAGCGGGGGGGCTCGGAGAGACCCAGTACTTC. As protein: CASTPGLAGGLGETQYF.

CDR3 sequence reads: CASSLDPPGAPPDEQFF. The DNA of the CDR3 is TGTGCCAGCAGCTTAGATCCCCCGGGGGCTCCGCCGGATGAGCAGTTCTTC. The chain recombines TRBV11-2 with TRBJ2-1; D assignment may be TRBD1 or TRBD2 (6 bases each). Germline loops: CDR1 SGHAT, CDR2 FQNNGV. Trimming shortened V by 0 bases and J by 8 bases, and 20 bases separated the two germline ends. This CDR3 is 17 amino acids long.

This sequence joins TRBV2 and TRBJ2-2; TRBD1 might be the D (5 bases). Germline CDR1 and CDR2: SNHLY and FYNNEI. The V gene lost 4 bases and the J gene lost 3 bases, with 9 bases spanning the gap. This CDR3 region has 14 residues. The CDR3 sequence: CASSAGRHTGELFF. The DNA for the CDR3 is TGTGCCAGCAGTGCAGGGCGCCACACCGGGGAGCTGTTTTTT.

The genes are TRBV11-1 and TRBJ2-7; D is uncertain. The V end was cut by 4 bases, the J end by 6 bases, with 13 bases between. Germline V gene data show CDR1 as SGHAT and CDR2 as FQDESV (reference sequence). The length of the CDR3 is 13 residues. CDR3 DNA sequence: TGTGCCAGCAGCTCACACCTTCTGGGCGAGCAGTACTTC. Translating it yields CASSSHLLGEQYF.

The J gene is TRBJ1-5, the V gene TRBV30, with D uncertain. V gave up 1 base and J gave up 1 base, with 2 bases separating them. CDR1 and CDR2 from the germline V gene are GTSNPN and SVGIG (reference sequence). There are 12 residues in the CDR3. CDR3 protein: CAWSGSNQPQHF. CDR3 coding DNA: TGTGCCTGGAGTGGGAGCAATCAGCCCCAGCATTTT.

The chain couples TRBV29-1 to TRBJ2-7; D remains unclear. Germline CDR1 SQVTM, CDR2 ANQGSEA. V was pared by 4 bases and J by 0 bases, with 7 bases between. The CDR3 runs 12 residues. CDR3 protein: CSVVTSSYEQYF. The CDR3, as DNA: TGCAGCGTTGTGACCAGCTCCTACGAGCAGTACTTC.

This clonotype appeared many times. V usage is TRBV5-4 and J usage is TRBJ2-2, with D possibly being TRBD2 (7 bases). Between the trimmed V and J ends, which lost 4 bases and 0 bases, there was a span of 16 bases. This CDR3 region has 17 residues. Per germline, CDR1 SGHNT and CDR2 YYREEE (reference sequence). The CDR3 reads CASSPEGEGPNTGELFF. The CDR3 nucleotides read TGTGCCAGCAGCCCGGAGGGGGAGGGCCCGAACACCGGGGAGCTGTTTTTT.

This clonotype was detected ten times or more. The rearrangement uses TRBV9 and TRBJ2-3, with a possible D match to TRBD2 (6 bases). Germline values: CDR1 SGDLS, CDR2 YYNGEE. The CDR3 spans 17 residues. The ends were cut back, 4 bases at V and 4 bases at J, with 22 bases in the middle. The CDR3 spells CASSPDGGLGVPDTQYF. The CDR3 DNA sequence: TGTGCCAGCAGCCCCGACGGAGGGTTGGGGGTACCAGATACGCAGTATTTT. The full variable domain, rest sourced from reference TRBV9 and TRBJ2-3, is DSGVTQTPKHLITATGQRVTLRCSPRSGDLSVYWYQQSLDQGLQFLIQYYNGEERAKGNILERFSAQQFPDLHSELNLSSLELGDSALYFCASSPDGGLGVPDTQYFGPGTRLTVL.

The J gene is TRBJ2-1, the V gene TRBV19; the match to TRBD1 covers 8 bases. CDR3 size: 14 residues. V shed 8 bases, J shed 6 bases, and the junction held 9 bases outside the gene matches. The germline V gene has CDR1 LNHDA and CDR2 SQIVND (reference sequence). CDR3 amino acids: CASDSGQGSNEQFF. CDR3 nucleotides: TGTGCCAGTGATTCCGGACAGGGTTCCAATGAGCAGTTCTTC.

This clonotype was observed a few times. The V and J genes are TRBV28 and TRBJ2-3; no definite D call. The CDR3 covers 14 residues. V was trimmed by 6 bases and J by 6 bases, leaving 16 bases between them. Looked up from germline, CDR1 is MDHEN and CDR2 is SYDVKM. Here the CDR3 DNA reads TGTGCCAGCAGACCCGGTTGGAAGGCGGATACGCAGTATTTT. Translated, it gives CASRPGWKADTQYF.

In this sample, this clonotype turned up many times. DNA of the CDR3: TGTGCCAGCATCCCCCAGCCCGGGGAGCTGTTTTTT. It is translated as CASIPQPGELFF. This chain links TRBV7-9 with TRBJ2-2; D remains unclear. V was trimmed by 7 bases and J by 6 bases, leaving 9 bases between them. Germline CDR1 is SEHNR and CDR2 is FQNEAQ (reference sequence). This CDR3 has 12 amino acids.

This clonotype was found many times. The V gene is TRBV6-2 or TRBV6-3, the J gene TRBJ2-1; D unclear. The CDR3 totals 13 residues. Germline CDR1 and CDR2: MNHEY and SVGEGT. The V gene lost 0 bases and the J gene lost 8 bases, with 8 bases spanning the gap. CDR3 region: CASSYSSVYEQFF. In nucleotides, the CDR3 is TGTGCCAGCAGTTACTCTTCGGTTTATGAGCAGTTCTTC.

DNA of the CDR3: TGTGCCAGCAGTACGACAGGGAGCGCCTACGAGCAGTACTTC. It codes for CASSTTGSAYEQYF. This chain links TRBV28 with TRBJ2-7, with TRBD1 matching over 7 bases. CDR3 size: 14 residues. V lost 5 bases and J lost 2; bases outside the gene matches: 6. From germline, CDR1 is MDHEN and CDR2 SYDVKM. The complete variable domain, with remaining parts taken from reference TRBV28 and TRBJ2-7, reads DVKVTQSSRYLVKRTGEKVFLECVQDMDHENMFWYRQDPGLGLRLIYFSYDVKMKEKGDIPEGYSVSREKKERFSLILESASTNQTSMYLCASSTTGSAYEQYFGPGTRLTVT.

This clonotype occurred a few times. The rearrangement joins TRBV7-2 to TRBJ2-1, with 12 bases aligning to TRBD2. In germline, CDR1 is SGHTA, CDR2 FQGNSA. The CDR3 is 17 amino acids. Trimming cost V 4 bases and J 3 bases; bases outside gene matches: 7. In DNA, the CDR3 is TGTGCCAGCAGCTCATCCGGGACTAGCGGGCGCTACAATGAGCAGTTCTTC. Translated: CASSSSGTSGRYNEQFF. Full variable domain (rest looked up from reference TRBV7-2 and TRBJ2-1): GAGVSQSPSNKVTEKGKDVELRCDPISGHTALYWYRQSLGQGLEFLIYFQGNSAPDKSGLPSDRFSAERTGGSVSTLTIQRTQQEDSAVYLCASSSSGTSGRYNEQFFGPGTRLTVL.

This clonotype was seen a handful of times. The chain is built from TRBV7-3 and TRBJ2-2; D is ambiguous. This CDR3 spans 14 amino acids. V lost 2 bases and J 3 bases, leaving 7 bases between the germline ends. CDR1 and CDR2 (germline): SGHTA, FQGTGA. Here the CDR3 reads CASSLAPDTGELFF. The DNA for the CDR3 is TGTGCCAGCAGCTTAGCACCTGACACCGGGGAGCTGTTTTTT.